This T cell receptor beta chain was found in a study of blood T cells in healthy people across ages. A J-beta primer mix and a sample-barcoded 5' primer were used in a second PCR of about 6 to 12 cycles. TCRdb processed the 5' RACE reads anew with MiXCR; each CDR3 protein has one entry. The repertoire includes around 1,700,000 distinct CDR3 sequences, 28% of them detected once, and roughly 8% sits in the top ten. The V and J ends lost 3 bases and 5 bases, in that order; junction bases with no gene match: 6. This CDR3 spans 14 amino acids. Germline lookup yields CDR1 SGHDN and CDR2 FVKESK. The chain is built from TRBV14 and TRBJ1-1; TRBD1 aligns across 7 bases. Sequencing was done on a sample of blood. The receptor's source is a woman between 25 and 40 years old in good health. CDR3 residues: CASSHTGEGTEAFF. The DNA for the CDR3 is TGTGCCAGCAGCCACACAGGGGAGGGGACTGAAGCTTTCTTT.